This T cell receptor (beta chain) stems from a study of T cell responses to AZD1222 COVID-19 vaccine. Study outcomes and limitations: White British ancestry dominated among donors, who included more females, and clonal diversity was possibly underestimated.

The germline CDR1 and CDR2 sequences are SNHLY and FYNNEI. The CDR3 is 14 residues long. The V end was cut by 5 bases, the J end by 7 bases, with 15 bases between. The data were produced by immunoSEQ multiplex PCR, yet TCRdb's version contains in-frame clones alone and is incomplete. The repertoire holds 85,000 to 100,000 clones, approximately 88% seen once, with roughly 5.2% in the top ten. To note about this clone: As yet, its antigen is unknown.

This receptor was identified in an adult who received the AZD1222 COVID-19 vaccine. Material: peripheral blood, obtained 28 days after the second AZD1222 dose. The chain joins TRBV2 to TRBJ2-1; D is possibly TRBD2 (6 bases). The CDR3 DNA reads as TGTGCCAGCAGTCTAGGGACTGTCAGGAATGAGCAGTTCTTC. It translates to CASSLGTVRNEQFF.